This T cell receptor beta chain originates from a study of T cell responses to AZD1222 COVID-19 vaccine. Second doses were pooled across both intervals (about 4 or about 12 weeks). The table came from immunoSEQ multiplex PCR; TCRdb's copy has only in-frame clones and leaves some out. Of tens of thousands of clones listed, approximately 91% are singletons. Per germline, CDR1 LNHDA and CDR2 SQIVND (reference sequence). The CDR3 loop spans 14 amino acids. V was cut by 4 bases and J by 8 bases, with 14 bases left in between. Study outcomes and limitations: Once two AZD1222 doses were given, Spike-specific TCR breadth and depth went up. It was only a handful of AZD1222 recipients who were seropositive at baseline.

Details on this clone: Its antigen remains unidentified.

Source: peripheral blood, taken 28 days after the second AZD1222 dose. This chain connects TRBV19 to TRBJ1-4, with D perhaps matching TRBD1 (5 bases). This receptor was obtained from an adult who received the AZD1222 COVID-19 vaccine. DNA of the CDR3: TGTGCCAGTAGTACGGGGGTTCGAGGGGAAAAACTGTTTTTT. Translation gives CASSTGVRGEKLFF.